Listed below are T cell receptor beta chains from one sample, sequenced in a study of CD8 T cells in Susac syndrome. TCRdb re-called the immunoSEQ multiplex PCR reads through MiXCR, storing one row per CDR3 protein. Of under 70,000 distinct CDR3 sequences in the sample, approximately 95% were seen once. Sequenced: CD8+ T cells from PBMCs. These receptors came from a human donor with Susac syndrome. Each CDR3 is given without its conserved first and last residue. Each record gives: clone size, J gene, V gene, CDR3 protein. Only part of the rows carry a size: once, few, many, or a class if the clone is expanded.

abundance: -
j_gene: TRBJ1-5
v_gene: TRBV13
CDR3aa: ASSLGLGSQQPQH

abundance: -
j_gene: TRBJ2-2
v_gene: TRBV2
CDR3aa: ASKRGFTGELF

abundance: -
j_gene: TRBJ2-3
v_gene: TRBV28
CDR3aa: ASSSGRLLGGDTQY

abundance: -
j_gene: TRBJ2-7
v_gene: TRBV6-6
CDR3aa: ASSGPGQGAYEQY

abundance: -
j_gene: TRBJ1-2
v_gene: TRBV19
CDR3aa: ASKYLTPSGTGGSYGYT

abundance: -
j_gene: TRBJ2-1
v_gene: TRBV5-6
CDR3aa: ASSYVFPAQQF

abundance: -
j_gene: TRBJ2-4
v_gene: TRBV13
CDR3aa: ASSSDRAKNIQY

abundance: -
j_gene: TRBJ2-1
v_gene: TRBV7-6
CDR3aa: ASSLGGVLNEQF

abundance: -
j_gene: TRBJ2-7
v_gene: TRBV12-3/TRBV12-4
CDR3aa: ASSPRGAYEQY

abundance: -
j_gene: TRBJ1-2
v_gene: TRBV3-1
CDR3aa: ASSGRQGVGYT

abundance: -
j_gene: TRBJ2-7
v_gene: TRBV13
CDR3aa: ASSYDRGAYEQY

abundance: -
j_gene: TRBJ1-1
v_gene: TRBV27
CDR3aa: ASSWGPATEAF

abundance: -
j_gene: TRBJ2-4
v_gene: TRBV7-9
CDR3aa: ASSSRQGLAKNIQY

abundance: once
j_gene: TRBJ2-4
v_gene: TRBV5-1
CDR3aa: ASSKPPRGENIQY

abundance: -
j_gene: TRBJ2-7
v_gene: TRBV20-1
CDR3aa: SANRDLSSYEQY

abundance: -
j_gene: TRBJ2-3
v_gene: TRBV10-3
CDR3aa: AISPDSDTQY

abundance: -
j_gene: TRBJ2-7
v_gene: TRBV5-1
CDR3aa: ASSLGGEQY

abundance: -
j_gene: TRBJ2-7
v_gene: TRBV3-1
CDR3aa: ASSQGFGDSSYEQY

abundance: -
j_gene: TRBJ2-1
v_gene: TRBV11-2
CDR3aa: ASNPGYNEQF

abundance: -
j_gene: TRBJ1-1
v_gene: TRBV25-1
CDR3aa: ASEAWGTEAF

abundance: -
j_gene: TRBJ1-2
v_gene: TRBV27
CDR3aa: ASSSDNAYGYT

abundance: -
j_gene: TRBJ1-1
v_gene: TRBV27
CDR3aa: ASGQVPNTEAF

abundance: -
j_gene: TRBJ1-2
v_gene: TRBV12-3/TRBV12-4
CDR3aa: ASSSSGGVGYT

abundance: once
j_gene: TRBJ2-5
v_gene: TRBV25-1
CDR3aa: ASSDTSGKETQY

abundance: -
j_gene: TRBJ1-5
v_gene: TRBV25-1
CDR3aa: ASSWGQGYQPQH

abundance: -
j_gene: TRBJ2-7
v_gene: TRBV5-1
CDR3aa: ASSLGTNSYEQY

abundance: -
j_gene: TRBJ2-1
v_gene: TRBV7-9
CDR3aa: ASGSVPAGEQF

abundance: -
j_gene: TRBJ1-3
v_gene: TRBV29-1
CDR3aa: SVEVGSVGNTIY

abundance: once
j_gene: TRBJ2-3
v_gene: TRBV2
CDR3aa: ASRDRAADTQY

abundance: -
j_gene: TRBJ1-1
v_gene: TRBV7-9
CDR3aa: ASSLGYSEAF

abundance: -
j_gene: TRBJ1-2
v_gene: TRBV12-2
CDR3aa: ASRPPGTGPANYGYT

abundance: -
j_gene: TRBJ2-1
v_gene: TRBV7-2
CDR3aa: ASSLLSSYNEQF

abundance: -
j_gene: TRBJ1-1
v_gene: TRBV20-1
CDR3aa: SASRGRLVEAF

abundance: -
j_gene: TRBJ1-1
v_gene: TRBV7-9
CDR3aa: ASSLITGTSEAF

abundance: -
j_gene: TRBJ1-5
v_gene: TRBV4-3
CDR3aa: ASSQEGGRPQH